This T cell receptor beta chain is drawn from a study of blood T cell repertoires in COVID-19. Assay used: immunoSEQ multiplex PCR; TCRdb lists only in-frame clones, some missing. The profile covers roughly 190,000 clones, with more than 85% appearing a single time and less than 1.5% taken by the ten largest. The sample consisted of peripheral blood. This clonotype was obtained from a man under 40 with acute or convalescent COVID-19.

CDR3 in DNA: TGTGCCAGTAGTATGGTGGGCCCGGAGAACACTGAAGCTTTCTTT. Translated: CASSMVGPENTEAFF. The V gene is TRBV19, the J gene TRBJ1-1; no firm D call. V gave up 3 bases and J gave up 1 base, with 12 bases separating them. This CDR3 is built from 15 residues. Germline CDR1 reads LNHDA; CDR2 reads SQIVND (reference sequence).